The sequence of this T cell receptor beta chain was determined in a study of tumor-infiltrating lymphocytes in oesophageal squamous cell carcinoma. V shed 0 bases and J 11 bases; nucleotides not matched to a gene: 8. CDR3 size: 14 residues. Germline-derived CDR1 and CDR2 are SNHLY and FYNNEI. TCRdb reanalysed the PCR reads using MiXCR and keeps one entry per CDR3 protein. The sample has fewer than 20,000 distinct CDR3 sequences, approximately 40% seen once; the top ten hold less than 15%. The clonotype was recovered from a male donor with esophageal squamous cell carcinoma. The rearrangement joins TRBV2 to TRBJ2-5, with 8 bases matching TRBD2. The sample comprised normal esophageal tissue next to the tumor. The CDR3 DNA sequence: TGTGCCAGCAGTGAAGCGCTTCGGACTAGCCAGCAGTACTTC. Translating it yields CASSEALRTSQQYF.